A single sample is the source of the 30 T cell receptor beta chains below, sequenced in a study of shared clonotypes between healthy human individuals. TCRdb keeps only in-frame clones here, not all; method: immunoSEQ multiplex PCR. Here the sample spans about 960,000 clones, approximately 80% being singletons. The sample was memory CD4+ T cells sorted from blood. Subset: CD45RA-negative fraction. Receptors were obtained from a man in his late teens or twenties in good health.

The genes are TRBV5-1 and TRBJ2-2; the match to TRBD2 covers 9 bases. V lost 4 bases to trimming and J lost 6 bases; unmatched junction nucleotides: 10. This CDR3 has 16 amino acids. Germline values: CDR1 SGHRS, CDR2 YFSETQ. The CDR3 loop reads CASSQGLANWAGELFF. The CDR3 nucleotides are TGCGCCAGCAGCCAAGGACTAGCGAATTGGGCCGGGGAGCTGTTTTTT. The entire variable domain, with the rest obtained from reference TRBV5-1 and TRBJ2-2, is as follows: KAGVTQTPRYLIKTRGQQVTLSCSPISGHRSVSWYQQTPGQGLQFLFEYFSETQRNKGNFPGRFSGRQFSNSRSEMNVSTLELGDSALYLCASSQGLANWAGELFFGEGSRLTVL.

This clone was detected a few times. The V call is TRBV27, the J call TRBJ2-5; 9 bases agree with TRBD2. V was clipped by 7 bases and J by 5 bases; unmatched bases: 14. The germline gives CDR1 MNHEY, CDR2 SMNVEV (reference sequence). This CDR3 spans 16 amino acids. DNA for the CDR3: TGTGCCAGCACCCTGAGGGGGGGGACTAGCTGGGAGACCCAGTACTTC. Encoded protein: CASTLRGGTSWETQYF.

V is TRBV5-1 and J is TRBJ2-5; 9 bases line up with TRBD1. J gave up 5 bases and V 6 bases, and 8 bases lay outside the gene matches. This CDR3 is built from 14 residues. Germline loops: CDR1 SGHRS, CDR2 YFSETQ. CDR3 nucleotide sequence: TGCGCCAGCATGCCTACAGGGGGCAGGGAGACCCAGTACTTC. This encodes CASMPTGGRETQYF.

V and J are TRBV6-6 and TRBJ1-5; 8 positions agree with TRBD1. The CDR3 covers 16 residues. J gave up 6 bases and V 3 bases, and 10 bases lay outside the gene matches. The germline gives CDR1 MNHNY, CDR2 SVGAGI (reference sequence). The CDR3 sequence is CASSYSPGTGRQPQHF. The CDR3 DNA sequence: TGTGCCAGCAGTTATAGTCCCGGGACAGGTCGTCAGCCCCAGCATTTT.

This chain links TRBV6-1 with TRBJ2-7; 9 bases map to TRBD1. The CDR3 covers 13 residues. J lost 5 bases, V lost 7 bases, and 6 bases had no gene match. The germline gives CDR1 MNHNS, CDR2 SASEGT. Here the CDR3 DNA reads TGTGCCAGCAAGAGGGACAGGGCGGACGAGCAGTACTTC. Translating gives CASKRDRADEQYF.

For this clone: Other DNA sequences in this specimen translate into the identical CDR3. This rearrangement joins TRBV6-6 to TRBJ2-7, with 8 bases fitting TRBD1. V lost 6 bases, J lost 4 bases, and 8 bases stayed unmatched. The CDR3 is 14 residues long. Germline CDR1 is MNHNY and CDR2 is SVGAGI (reference sequence). The CDR3 sequence: CASSAGTGGYEQYF. In DNA, the CDR3 is TGTGCCAGCAGCGCCGGGACAGGCGGATACGAGCAGTACTTC.

This clone was detected only a few times. The gene calls are TRBV5-4 and TRBJ2-2; no clear D gene. The CDR3 is 13 amino acids. Germline loops: CDR1 SGHNT, CDR2 YYREEE (reference sequence). V dropped 7 bases and J dropped 1 base, with 8 bases sitting between them. The CDR3 DNA follows: TGTGCCAGCGGAAGACAGAACACCGGGGAGCTGTTTTTT. Its protein is CASGRQNTGELFF.

V is TRBV5-1 and J is TRBJ2-3; maybe TRBD2 (6 bases). Looked up from germline, CDR1 is SGHRS and CDR2 is YFSETQ. CDR3 length: 16 residues. The ends were cut back, 0 bases at V and 0 bases at J, with 11 bases in the middle. The CDR3 sequence is CASSLADGGSTDTQYF. DNA of the CDR3: TGCGCCAGCAGCTTGGCCGACGGGGGAAGCACAGATACGCAGTATTTT. The full variable domain, in which reference TRBV5-1 and TRBJ2-3 provide the parts outside the CDR3, is KAGVTQTPRYLIKTRGQQVTLSCSPISGHRSVSWYQQTPGQGLQFLFEYFSETQRNKGNFPGRFSGRQFSNSRSEMNVSTLELGDSALYLCASSLADGGSTDTQYFGPGTRLTVL.

This chain connects TRBV11-2 to TRBJ2-5, with a weak D call TRBD2 (5 bases). Germline CDR1 is SGHAT and CDR2 is FQNNGV. The CDR3 runs to 15 residues. Trimming left V 1 base short and J 2 bases short, with 11 bases between. CDR3 sequence (DNA): TGTGCCAGCAGCTTAGGGAATAGCGTACAAGAGACCCAGTACTTC. It yields the protein CASSLGNSVQETQYF. The entire variable domain, with the rest obtained from reference TRBV11-2 and TRBJ2-5, is as follows: EAGVAQSPRYKIIEKRQSVAFWCNPISGHATLYWYQQILGQGPKLLIQFQNNGVVDDSQLPKDRFSAERLKGVDSTLKIQPAKLEDSAVYLCASSLGNSVQETQYFGPGTRLLVL.

This chain uses TRBV4-3 with TRBJ2-1; D possibly corresponds to TRBD2 (6 bases). V lost 0 bases to trimming and J lost 1 base, with 10 bases between them. The CDR3 runs 16 residues. The germline V gene encodes CDR1 LGHNA and CDR2 YSLEER. The CDR3, as DNA: TGCGCCAGCAGCCAAGATCCAGGACTATCCTACAATGAGCAGTTCTTC. It is translated as CASSQDPGLSYNEQFF.

The chain joins TRBV6-1 to TRBJ2-5; no definite D call. V lost 5 bases to trimming and J lost 5 bases, with 18 bases between them. This CDR3 has 15 residues. Germline V lookup: CDR1 MNHNS, CDR2 SASEGT. The CDR3 coding sequence is TGTGCCAGCAGTACCGGGCTCTCCTGGGGTGAGACCCAGTACTTC. Its translation: CASSTGLSWGETQYF.

Only one count was recorded for this clone. In the same sample, other DNA sequences code for this CDR3. The rearrangement links TRBV19 to TRBJ2-7, with a weak D call TRBD2 (6 bases). The V gene's germline CDR1 is LNHDA and CDR2 SQIVND (reference sequence). With 3 bases removed from V and 0 bases from J, the gap between germline ends came to 6 bases. The CDR3 runs 13 residues. CDR3 loop: CASSIGGSYEQYF. As DNA, the CDR3 is TGTGCCAGTAGTATCGGGGGCTCCTACGAGCAGTACTTC.

Details on this clone: A much larger clone is a single base away; this may be a read error. This chain uses TRBV7-9 with TRBJ2-2; D is unclear. CDR1 and CDR2 (germline): SEHNR, FQNEAQ (reference sequence). The length of the CDR3 is 13 residues. V was clipped by 1 base and J by 3 bases, with 3 bases between them. The CDR3 is CASSLEHTGELFF. The CDR3 nucleotides are TGTGCCAGCAGCTTAGAGCACACCGGGGAGCTGTTTTTT.

Regarding this clone: This may arise from a read error, as a much more abundant clone is one base away. The chain combines TRBV7-6 with TRBJ1-1; D ambiguous. This CDR3 region has 13 residues. V shed 3 bases and J shed 1 base, with 6 bases lying between them. Germline V CDR1 and CDR2: SGHVS, FNYEAQ. The CDR3 sequence: CASSLDENTEAFF. Written as DNA, the CDR3 is TGTGCCAGCAGCTTGGATGAGAACACTGAAGCTTTCTTT.

The chain couples TRBV6-6 to TRBJ2-2; D gene uncertain. The CDR3 consists of 15 residues. Trimming took off 2 bases at V and 6 bases at J, with 13 bases between the two ends. CDR1 MNHNY and CDR2 SVGAGI come from the germline V gene (reference sequence). CDR3 DNA: TGTGCCAGCAGTTACCCCCCCTTGGGCCCCGGGGAGCTGTTTTTT. This encodes CASSYPPLGPGELFF.

V and J are TRBV7-2 and TRBJ2-7; D unresolved. From germline, CDR1 is SGHTA and CDR2 FQGNSA. Deletions cut 3 bases from V and 0 bases from J, with 9 bases between. CDR3 size: 14 residues. This CDR3 reads CASSFLESSYEQYF. CDR3 coding DNA: TGTGCCAGCAGCTTTCTCGAGTCCTCCTACGAGCAGTACTTC.

The chain links TRBV9 to TRBJ2-1; TRBD1 agrees at 10 bases. Trimming took 4 bases from V and 6 from J; bases not matched to a gene: 7. Germline-derived CDR1 and CDR2 are SGDLS and YYNGEE. CDR3 size: 15 residues. The CDR3 bases are TGTGCCAGCAGCCGTCGGACAGGGGGGAGCAATGAGCAGTTCTTC. Encoded protein: CASSRRTGGSNEQFF.

This sequence joins TRBV6-5 and TRBJ1-2, with 11 bases fitting TRBD1. The V gene end was trimmed by 4 bases and the J gene end by 2 bases; junction bases not matched to a gene: 6. The CDR3 length is 16 residues. The germline CDR1 and CDR2 sequences are MNHEY and SVGAGI. For the CDR3, the DNA is TGTGCCAGCAGTTTAAGAAGGACAGGGGGCAACTATGGCTACACCTTC. As protein: CASSLRRTGGNYGYTF.

This clone was seen only a few times. The chain links TRBV6-1 to TRBJ1-1; the D is unclear. V lost 2 bases, J lost 0 bases, and 7 bases lay in between. Per the germline V gene, CDR1 is MNHNS and CDR2 is SASEGT. The CDR3 consists of 14 residues. The CDR3 loop reads CASSEMYVNTEAFF. The CDR3 DNA reads as TGTGCCAGCAGTGAAATGTACGTGAACACTGAAGCTTTCTTT.

The chain is built from TRBV2 and TRBJ2-5, with D unclear. CDR3 length equals 12 residues. V lost 3 bases to trimming and J lost 5 bases, with 7 bases between them. Looked up from germline, CDR1 is SNHLY and CDR2 is FYNNEI. DNA for the CDR3: TGTGCCAGCAGTGAGTTGAGGGAGACCCAGTACTTC. As protein: CASSELRETQYF.

The J gene is TRBJ2-4, the V gene TRBV10-3; D is possibly TRBD1 or TRBD2 (7 bases each). The V end was cut by 11 bases, the J end by 5 bases, with 16 bases between. This CDR3 region has 13 residues. The germline gives CDR1 ENHRY, CDR2 SYGVKD. The CDR3 DNA reads as TGTGCCTCCTCGACAGGGAGGGAAAACATTCAGTACTTC. This codes for CASSTGRENIQYF.

As concerns this clone: This CDR3 is also generated by other DNA sequences in the sample. The genes are TRBV5-1 and TRBJ2-3, with D possibly matching TRBD2 (5 bases). CDR3 length equals 15 residues. Germline lookup yields CDR1 SGHRS and CDR2 YFSETQ. V was clipped by 3 bases and J by 4 bases, with 15 bases between them. CDR3 in amino acids: CASSSGTGGADTQYF. CDR3 DNA sequence: TGCGCCAGCAGCTCGGGAACGGGTGGGGCAGATACGCAGTATTTT. The full variable domain, completed using reference TRBV5-1 and TRBJ2-3, is KAGVTQTPRYLIKTRGQQVTLSCSPISGHRSVSWYQQTPGQGLQFLFEYFSETQRNKGNFPGRFSGRQFSNSRSEMNVSTLELGDSALYLCASSSGTGGADTQYFGPGTRLTVL.

The chain is built from TRBV11-2 and TRBJ1-5; no reliable D call. The CDR3 loop spans 14 amino acids. V lost 4 bases and J 0 bases, leaving 7 bases between the germline ends. Germline values: CDR1 SGHAT, CDR2 FQNNGV. CDR3 in amino acids: CASSSLVSNQPQHF. The CDR3 DNA follows: TGTGCCAGCAGCTCCTTGGTTAGCAATCAGCCCCAGCATTTT.

This chain uses TRBV5-1 with TRBJ2-2; 9 nucleotides line up with TRBD1. V shed 4 bases and J 2 bases; nucleotides not matched to a gene: 3. The CDR3 has 15 residues. Germline CDR1 is SGHRS and CDR2 is YFSETQ. CDR3 region: CASSVTGGNTGELFF. Written as DNA, the CDR3 is TGCGCCAGCAGCGTGACAGGGGGAAACACCGGGGAGCTGTTTTTT.

This clone turned up a few times. The chain is built from TRBV6-1 and TRBJ1-5, with D unresolved. CDR3 length equals 15 residues. Germline CDR1 is MNHNS and CDR2 is SASEGT. With 4 bases removed from V and 0 bases from J, the gap between germline ends came to 10 bases. CDR3 nucleotide sequence: TGTGCCAGCAGTGTGTTACCTAATAGCAATCAGCCCCAGCATTTT. It codes for CASSVLPNSNQPQHF.

V gene TRBV28 combines with J gene TRBJ2-1; TRBD2 is a possible D gene (6 bases). The germline gives CDR1 MDHEN, CDR2 SYDVKM. CDR3 size: 12 residues. V was clipped by 6 bases and J by 11 bases, with 14 bases between them. This CDR3 is CASRLRAGKQFF. The CDR3 DNA reads as TGTGCCAGCAGGCTGAGGGCGGGGAAGCAGTTCTTC.

CDR3 sequence: CASGGSMNTEAFF. The CDR3 DNA is TGTGCCAGCGGCGGCAGCATGAACACTGAAGCTTTCTTT. This sequence joins TRBV6-5 and TRBJ1-1; D is undetermined. The CDR3 sequence is 13 residues long. The germline V gene has CDR1 MNHEY and CDR2 SVGAGI. V was clipped by 8 bases and J by 0 bases, with 10 bases between them.

V and J are TRBV30 and TRBJ1-2; maybe TRBD1 (6 bases). Germline CDR1 reads GTSNPN; CDR2 reads SVGIG (reference sequence). V was trimmed by 5 bases and J by 8 bases, leaving 18 bases between them. The CDR3 has 13 amino acids. The CDR3 here is CAWAKGGGRGYTF. The CDR3 region has the DNA TGTGCCTGGGCCAAGGGGGGTGGGCGAGGCTACACCTTC.

The chain links TRBV7-8 to TRBJ2-5, with 7 bases lining up with TRBD2. Germline lookup yields CDR1 SGHVS and CDR2 FQNEAQ. CDR3 size: 16 residues. Trimming at V came to 4 bases and at J to 1 base, leaving 9 bases not matched to a gene. CDR3 sequence: CASSSTTGLSQETQYF. DNA of the CDR3: TGTGCCAGCAGCTCAACCACGGGACTAAGCCAAGAGACCCAGTACTTC.

The rearrangement uses TRBV30 and TRBJ1-1; the match to TRBD1 covers 7 bases. The length of the CDR3 is 12 residues. Unmatched junction bases numbered 2, after V lost 3 bases and J lost 4 bases. Germline V gene lookup returns CDR1 GTSNPN and CDR2 SVGIG (reference sequence). CDR3 loop: CAWRRGPTEAFF. CDR3 coding DNA: TGTGCCTGGAGGAGGGGGCCCACTGAAGCTTTCTTT. The whole variable domain, remainder taken from reference TRBV30 and TRBJ1-1, is SQTIHQWPATLVQPVGSPLSLECTVEGTSNPNLYWYRQAAGRGLQLLFYSVGIGQISSEVPQNLSASRPQDRQFILSSKKLLLSDSGFYLCAWRRGPTEAFFGQGTRLTVV.